The clone carrying this T cell receptor (beta chain) came up many times. TCRdb reprocessed the 5' RACE reads with MiXCR, giving one entry per CDR3 protein. The sample yields about 41,000 distinct CDR3 sequences, 3.5% to 5.5% seen once. The data originate from a study of T cells of healthy individuals. The germline V gene has CDR1 MNHEY and CDR2 SMNVEV (reference sequence). The CDR3 loop spans 21 amino acids. With 6 bases removed from V and 0 bases from J, the gap between germline ends came to 27 bases. V usage is TRBV27 and J usage is TRBJ1-6; tentative D call: TRBD1 (5 bases). This TCR was recovered from a human donor in good health. The CDR3 reads CASSRRIAPGRSSSYNSPLHF. The CDR3 nucleotides are TGTGCCAGCAGCCGAAGGATCGCTCCGGGACGGTCAAGCTCCTATAATTCACCCCTCCACTTT.